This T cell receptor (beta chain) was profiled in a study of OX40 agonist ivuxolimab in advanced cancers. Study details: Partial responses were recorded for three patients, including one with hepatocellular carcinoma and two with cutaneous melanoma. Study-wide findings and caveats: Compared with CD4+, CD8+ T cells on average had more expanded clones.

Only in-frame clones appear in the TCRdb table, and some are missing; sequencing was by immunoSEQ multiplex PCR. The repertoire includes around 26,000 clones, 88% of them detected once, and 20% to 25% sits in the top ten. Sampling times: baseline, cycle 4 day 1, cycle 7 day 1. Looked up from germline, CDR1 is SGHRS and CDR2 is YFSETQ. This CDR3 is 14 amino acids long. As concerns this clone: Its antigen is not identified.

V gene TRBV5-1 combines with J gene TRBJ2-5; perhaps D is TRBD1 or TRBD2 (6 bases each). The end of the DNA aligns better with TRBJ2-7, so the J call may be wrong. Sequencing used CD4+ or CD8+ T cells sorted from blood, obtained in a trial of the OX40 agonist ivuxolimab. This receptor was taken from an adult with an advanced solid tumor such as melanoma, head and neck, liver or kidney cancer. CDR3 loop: CASSHGGGSYEQYF. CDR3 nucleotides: TGCGCCAGCAGCCACGGGGGCGGGTCCTACGAGCAGTACTTC.